This T cell receptor (beta chain) appears in the sequencing data of a study of OX40 agonist ivuxolimab in advanced cancers. Across the study: Patients were treated with ivuxolimab, an agonistic anti-OX40 (CD134) antibody. Patients undergoing dose escalation presented with hepatocellular carcinoma, melanoma, renal cell or head and neck cancer. Study conclusions and caveats: Expanded clones tended on average to be more numerous among CD8+ T cells than CD4+.

Notes on this clone: What it binds is not known.

The sampling schedule covered blood at baseline, cycle 4 day 1, and cycle 7 day 1. The table came from immunoSEQ multiplex PCR; TCRdb's copy has only in-frame clones and leaves some out. The repertoire holds 90,000 or so clones, approximately 87% seen once, with about 4% in the top ten. Germline values: CDR1 MNHEY, CDR2 SVGAGI. The CDR3 covers 13 residues. V lost 9 bases, J lost 2 bases, and 11 bases lay in between. The clonotype comes from an adult with an advanced solid tumor such as melanoma, head and neck, liver or kidney cancer. Sample: CD4+ or CD8+ T cells sorted from blood, taken in a trial of the OX40 agonist ivuxolimab. The gene calls are TRBV6-5 and TRBJ1-5; TRBD1 is a possible D gene (6 bases). The chain's CDR3 is CASSWTGNQPQHF. CDR3 sequence (DNA): TGTGCCAGTTCATGGACAGGCAATCAGCCCCAGCATTTT.